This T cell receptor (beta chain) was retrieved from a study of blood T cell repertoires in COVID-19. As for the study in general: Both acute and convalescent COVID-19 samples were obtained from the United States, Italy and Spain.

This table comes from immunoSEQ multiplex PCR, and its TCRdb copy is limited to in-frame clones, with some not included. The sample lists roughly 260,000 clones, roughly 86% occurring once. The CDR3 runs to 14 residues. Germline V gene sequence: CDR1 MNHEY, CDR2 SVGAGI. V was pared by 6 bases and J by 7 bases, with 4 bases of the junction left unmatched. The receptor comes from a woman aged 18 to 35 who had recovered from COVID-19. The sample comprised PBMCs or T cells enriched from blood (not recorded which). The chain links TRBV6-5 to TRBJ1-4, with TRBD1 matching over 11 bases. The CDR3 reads CASRKDRGPEKLFF. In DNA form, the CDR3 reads TGTGCCAGCAGAAAGGACAGGGGGCCTGAAAAACTGTTTTTT.